This T cell receptor beta chain was identified in a study of cytomegalovirus exposure and HLA in healthy donors. Study-level information: From roughly 180 million T cells, an earlier analysis saw 117 million unique TCR beta sequences.

There were likely unrecorded immune exposures, though donors were nominally healthy when sampled. In the case of this clone: The antigen is not known.

Study results and limitations: A later analysis reportedly found that, within productive TCRs, an Asian-associated ancestry cluster had fewer N-insertions than the mean observed across the approximately 700 donors.

Germline V lookup: CDR1 SNHLY, CDR2 FYNNEI. Trimming removed 8 bases from V and 2 bases from J, with 7 bases in between. The CDR3 covers 11 residues. It was with 60 Vbeta and 13 Jbeta primers that the PCR ran. Sequencing used immunoSEQ multiplex PCR; TCRdb keeps in-frame clones, though not all of them. The sample includes about 140,000 clones, approximately 82% of them seen just once. Material: PBMCs. The chain has TRBV2 and TRBJ2-7; no reliable D call. This clonotype originated in a young man in good health and CMV-seropositive. The CDR3 region has the DNA TGTGCCAGCGTGGCCGCCTACGAGCAGTACTTC. It translates to CASVAAYEQYF.